A few counts support the clone carrying this T cell receptor beta chain. Its antigen is still unknown. One entry per CDR3 protein results from TCRdb running MiXCR on the reads. Of approximately 730,000 distinct CDR3 sequences in the sample, just under 30% are singletons; the top ten hold about an eighth. This sample is part of a study of T cell repertoires in cytomegalovirus infection. Study background: Public TCR beta signatures were indicative of both CMV infection and a matching HLA type. Study-level findings and limits: Dominating the ex vivo response were TCR beta clonotypes that were CMV-specific and HLA-C-restricted. The cumulative frequency of public TCR beta families distinguished individuals who carried CMV together with the relevant HLA.

The CDR3 has 16 residues. Germline CDR1 is LGHNA and CDR2 is YNFKEQ. V shed 4 bases and J 8 bases; nucleotides not matched to a gene: 11. This TCR was recovered from a human donor in good health (CMV status not recorded). Some clones in this sample may be carry-over from other donors' samples. This chain links TRBV4-2 with TRBJ2-1; 10 nucleotides line up with TRBD2. This specimen was cultured CD8+ T cells from PBMCs, taken from culture after CMV antigen stimulation. CDR3 nucleotide sequence: TGTGCCAGCAGCCGGGGACTAGCGCCCTCGGCAGATGAGCAGTTCTTC. It codes for CASSRGLAPSADEQFF.